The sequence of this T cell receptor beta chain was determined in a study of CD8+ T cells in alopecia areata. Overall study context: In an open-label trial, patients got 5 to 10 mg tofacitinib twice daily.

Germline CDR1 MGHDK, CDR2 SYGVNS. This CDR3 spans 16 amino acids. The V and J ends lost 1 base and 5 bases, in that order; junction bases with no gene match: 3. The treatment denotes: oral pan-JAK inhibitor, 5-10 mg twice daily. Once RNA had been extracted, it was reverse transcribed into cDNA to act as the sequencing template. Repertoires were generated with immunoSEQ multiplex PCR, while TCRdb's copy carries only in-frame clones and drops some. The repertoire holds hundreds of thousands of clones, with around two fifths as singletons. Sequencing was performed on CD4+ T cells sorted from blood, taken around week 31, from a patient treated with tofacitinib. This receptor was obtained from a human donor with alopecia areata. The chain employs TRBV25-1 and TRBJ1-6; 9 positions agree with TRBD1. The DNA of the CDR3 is TGTGCCAGCAGTGAATCCCGGGACAGGGATAATTCACCCCTCCACTTT. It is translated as CASSESRDRDNSPLHF.